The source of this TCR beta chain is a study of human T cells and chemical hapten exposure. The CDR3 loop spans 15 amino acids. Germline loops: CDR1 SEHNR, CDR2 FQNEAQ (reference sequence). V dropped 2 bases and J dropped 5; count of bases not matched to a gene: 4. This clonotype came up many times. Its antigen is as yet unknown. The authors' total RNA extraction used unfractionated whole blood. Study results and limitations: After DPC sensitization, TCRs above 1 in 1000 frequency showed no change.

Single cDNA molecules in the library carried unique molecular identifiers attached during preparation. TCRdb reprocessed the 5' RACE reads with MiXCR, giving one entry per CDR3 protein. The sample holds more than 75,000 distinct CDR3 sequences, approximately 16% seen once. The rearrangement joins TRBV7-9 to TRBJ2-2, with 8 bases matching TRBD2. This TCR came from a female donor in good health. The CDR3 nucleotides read TGTGCCAGCAGCTTAACGGGAGGGGCAACCGGGGAGCTGTTTTTT. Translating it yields CASSLTGGATGELFF.